The text below deals with one T cell receptor (beta chain). Its antigen is as yet unknown. This CDR3 has 13 residues. Trimming left V 4 bases short and J 0 bases short, with 6 bases between. The germline V gene encodes CDR1 MGHDK and CDR2 SYGVNS. The data derive from a study of CD8 T cells in ankylosing spondylitis. Whole-study results and caveats: Disease-linked clones had a CD8+ phenotype and relatively low frequency in peripheral blood.

Researchers built TCR beta libraries using quantitative 5'-RACE with molecular barcodes. Using its own MiXCR run on the 5' RACE reads, TCRdb lists one record per CDR3 protein. This table holds 250,000 to 350,000 distinct CDR3 sequences, about 19% found once. The rearrangement links TRBV25-1 to TRBJ1-1, with D maybe TRBD1 (5 bases). The material sequenced was blood, either unsorted or a sorted T cell fraction (not recorded which). The source is a male donor with ankylosing spondylitis or in good health (not recorded which). The CDR3 coding sequence is TGTGCCAGCAGTGGGACAATGAACACTGAAGCTTTCTTT. Residues: CASSGTMNTEAFF. The entire variable domain, with the rest obtained from reference TRBV25-1 and TRBJ1-1, is as follows: EADIYQTPRYLVIGTGKKITLECSQTMGHDKMYWYQQDPGMELHLIHYSYGVNSTEKGDLSSESTVSRIRTEHFPLTLESARPSHTSQYLCASSGTMNTEAFFGQGTRLTVV.